The rows below give T cell receptor beta chains drawn from one sample of a study of CD8 T cells in ankylosing spondylitis. Each CDR3 protein gets one entry after TCRdb re-called the 5' RACE reads with MiXCR. The table records some 130,000 distinct CDR3 sequences, approximately 7.3% of them present only once. Sequencing used blood, either unsorted or a sorted T cell fraction (not recorded which). Source of these receptors: a female donor with ankylosing spondylitis or in good health (not recorded which). The CDR3 runs from the conserved cysteine through the conserved F or W. The D gene is left open where the match is weak. Clone size is stated in some rows and not others, as once, few, many or a class when expanded.

d_call,clone_size,v_call,j_call,cdr3_nt,cdr3_aa
NA,many,TRBV4-3,TRBJ1-2,TGCGCCAGCAGCCAAGATCGTTGGAGGGCAGGGATCTTC,CASSQDRWRAGIF
NA,many,TRBV5-1,TRBJ2-1,TGCGCCAGCAGCTTGCAAGGGAAGGGTGGCAATGAGCAGTTCTTC,CASSLQGKGGNEQFF
NA,many,TRBV25-1,TRBJ1-6,TGTGCCAGCATCGCGGGGGGCAATTCACCCCTCCACTTT,CASIAGGNSPLHF
NA,few,TRBV12-2,TRBJ2-1,TGTGCAAGTCGCTTAGAAGCTAGCGGGAGCGAAACCTACAATGAGCAGTTCTTC,CASRLEASGSETYNEQFF
TRBD2,many,TRBV9,TRBJ2-1,TGTGCCAGCAGCGTAGGTAGGGTAGCGGGGGCCCAGCAGTTCTTC,CASSVGRVAGAQQFF
TRBD2,few,TRBV3-1,TRBJ2-1,TGTGCCAGCAGCCAAGTAGGTAGCGGGGGAGATGAGCAGTTCTTC,CASSQVGSGGDEQFF
NA,many,TRBV12-3/TRBV12-4,TRBJ1-2,TGTGCCAGCAGTCCCCCCGGCAACTATGGCTACACCTTC,CASSPPGNYGYTF
NA,many,TRBV15,TRBJ1-3,TGTGCCACCAGCAGAGGACAGATCTCTGGAAACACCATATATTTT,CATSRGQISGNTIYF
NA,NA,TRBV5-5,TRBJ1-1,TGTGCCAGCAGCTTGTTCCCCGCGAACACTGAAGCTTTCTTT,CASSLFPANTEAFF
NA,NA,TRBV3-1,TRBJ1-1,TGTGCCGGCAGCCAAGAGGGGCGCGGGCCCCGTGCGGGCACTGAAGCTTTCTTT,CAGSQEGRGPRAGTEAFF
TRBD1,many,TRBV2,TRBJ1-6,TGTGCCTCCCTTTACCCCAGGGGGTCCCAAAATTCACCCCTCCACTTT,CASLYPRGSQNSPLHF
NA,many,TRBV6-1,TRBJ2-2,TGTGCCAGCAGTGCTTTACAGGGCAGCACCGGGGAGCTGTTTTTT,CASSALQGSTGELFF
NA,many,TRBV29-1,TRBJ1-2,TGCAGCGTTGATAAAGGGGTGGTTGGCTACACCTTC,CSVDKGVVGYTF
NA,many,TRBV27,TRBJ2-5,TGTGCCAGCAGTTTACTGAGGGGGATTGCTCAAGAGACCCAGTACTTC,CASSLLRGIAQETQYF
NA,many,TRBV6-1,TRBJ1-5,TGTGCCAGCAGTGAACACCAGCCCCAGCATTTT,CASSEHQPQHF
TRBD2,many,TRBV10-3,TRBJ2-3,TGTGCCATCAGTGATCTTAGCGGGGCTACAGATACGCAGTATTTT,CAISDLSGATDTQYF
TRBD1,many,TRBV20-1,TRBJ2-2,TGCAGTGCTAGCCCCGGGACAGGGGCCGGGGAGCTGTTTTTT,CSASPGTGAGELFF
TRBD1,many,TRBV7-2,TRBJ2-1,TGTGCCAGCAGCGTAACCGGGACAGGGGGCGGGGAGCAGTTCTTC,CASSVTGTGGGEQFF
NA,once,TRBV28,TRBJ1-2,TGTGCCAGCAGGGTCGACAGTGGAACCTATGGCTATACCTTC,CASRVDSGTYGYTF
NA,many,TRBV5-6,TRBJ1-1,TGTGCCAGCAGCTTGATACAGGTGGAAACTGAAGCTTTCTTT,CASSLIQVETEAFF